This T cell receptor beta chain derives from a study of Ad26.COV2.S vaccination and SARS-CoV-2 variants listed by TCRdb under 2021. About the investigation overall: Donors in the vaccine arm were drawn from COV1001, a phase I-IIa trial of Ad26.COV2.S in healthy adults that was multicentre, randomized, double-blind and placebo-controlled. Dosing of Ad26.COV2.S was intramuscular, at either 5x10^10 or 1x10^11 viral particles, delivered as one shot or as two shots spaced 56 days apart. TCRbeta repertoire sequencing was used to assess the specificity and breadth of SARS-CoV-2-reactive T cell receptors after Ad26.COV2.S vaccination. A total of some 30 samples were included in the TCR-sequenced set, comprising about 20 Ad26.COV2.S vaccine recipients, 5 placebo recipients and 8 SARS-CoV-2 convalescent individuals. Trial participants were randomized into five groups of five, in which low-dose or high-dose Ad26.COV2.S was given once or twice, or placebo was given on both occasions. Throughout the experiments and outcome assessment, investigators stayed blinded to trial group allocation. The research as a whole found: Compared with placebo recipients, Ad26.COV2.S recipients showed higher spike-specific TCR breadth (P = 0.0014). Comparable non-spike TCR breadth was observed between vaccine and placebo recipients, consistent with only spike being contained in the vaccine. The study was not powered to compare responses between vaccine doses or regimens. According to the authors, total T cell responses may have been underestimated by the TCR breadth and depth analyses. After vaccination, substantial breadth of spike-specific CD8+ and CD4+ T cell responses was reported.

TCRbeta CDR3 regions were sequenced with the immunoSEQ Assay. After extraction, genomic DNA underwent amplification by bias-controlled multiplex PCR, followed by high-throughput sequencing. Under the source paper's analysis protocol: To quantify the absolute abundance of every unique TCRbeta CDR3 region, sequences were collapsed and filtered. T cell fraction was estimated by normalization of TCRbeta template counts to usable DNA, with usable DNA being measured through amplification of reference genes present in all nucleated cells. Repertoire TCRs were annotated as SARS-CoV-2-specific by exact matching of V gene, CDR3 amino acid sequence and J gene to a known reactive TCR set. The reference SARS-CoV-2 TCR set was obtained from MIRA and was filtered for enrichment in COVID-19-positive ImmuneCODE repertoires, whereby public or cross-reactive TCRs were removed. Drawing on the MIRA antigens, annotated TCRs were analysed further at the level of specific ORF or position within ORF. Breadth was defined as annotated unique rearrangements over total unique productive rearrangements; depth was the summed frequency of those rearrangements. Two-sided Wilcoxon rank-sum tests were applied when comparing TCR breadth between groups. TCRdb retrieved this table from immuneACCESS and kept in-frame rearrangements only. Not all clones are present; in checked studies, unresolved V genes account for under half, and no reason is known for the remainder. V and J calls plus clone size are reproduced from that table; the DNA served to infer D and trimming. This sample is represented by about 680,000 clones; 70% to 90% of them were singletons. The ten biggest clones cover roughly 1.5% of the sample.

The CDR3 sequence holds 15 residues, the cysteine and phenylalanine included. The entry retains the CDR3 DNA only, 45 bases that are in frame from base 1. CDR1 and CDR2 are read off the germline V gene as MNHEY and SVGEGT. V loses 5 bases at its end and J loses 7 bases; junction bases beyond the gene matches: 7. Taken with the paper, the label for treatment or condition translates to: roughly 20 received Ad26.COV2.S at low or high dose, single or two shots; several received placebo; per-sample allocation not given. For vaccine and placebo recipients, repertoires were sequenced using samples collected on day 63 after the first injection. Cohort 1b enrolled about 25 adults aged 18-55 years at a single site in Boston, USA, between 29 July and 7 August 2020. Ad26.COV2.S was a replication-incompetent adenovirus type 26 vector expressing a prefusion-stabilized SARS-CoV-2 spike protein from the original Wuhan strain.

Concerning this clone: The clone's antigen remains unknown. No quality values exist for individual bases; no much larger clone is one base distant.

Sequenced here: peripheral blood, sampled in a trial of Ad26.COV2.S vaccine versus placebo. The sequence was collected from a person between 18 and 60 years old who received the Ad26.COV2.S COVID-19 vaccine or a placebo. This chain joins TRBV6-2 or TRBV6-3 to TRBJ1-6; a stretch of 8 junction bases matches TRBD1. CDR3 protein: CASSLDRGRNSPLHF. The nucleotide sequence is TGTGCCAGCAGTCTTGACAGGGGTCGAAATTCACCCCTCCACTTT.